A selection of T cell receptor beta chains follows, all from one sample in a study of cytomegalovirus exposure and HLA in healthy donors. The assay was immunoSEQ multiplex PCR, and TCRdb's table has in-frame clones only and misses some. This sample has roughly 190,000 clones, with roughly 80% found just once. Sequencing was done on a sample of PBMCs. The source is a woman aged 25 to 39 in good health and CMV-seropositive. CDR3s leave out the opening cysteine and the closing phenylalanine or tryptophan.

V gene	J gene	CDR3 protein
TRBV5-6	TRBJ2-7	ASSLAIGEMPYEQY
TRBV5-5	TRBJ1-1	ASRVGGINTEAF
TRBV6-5	TRBJ1-6	ASSYSQTSPLH
TRBV11-2	TRBJ1-2	ASSTVRRYGYT
TRBV27	TRBJ2-2	ASSRRGGNTGELF
TRBV7-9	TRBJ1-1	ASTAGGAEAF
TRBV19	TRBJ2-7	ASSIEAGNPSYEQY
TRBV13	TRBJ2-2	ASSSSGGAAGELF
TRBV2	TRBJ1-6	ASSVREVSTWTSPLH
TRBV25-1	TRBJ1-5	ASSGQGSQPQH
TRBV19	TRBJ2-1	ASSTRTSGSTGREQF
TRBV5-6	TRBJ2-7	ASSLYWAGSYEQY
TRBV19	TRBJ1-5	ATQGGNQPQH
TRBV27	TRBJ2-1	ASSFTPLIGQGRDQF
TRBV5-1	TRBJ2-2	ASSPRAGGSGELF
TRBV6-5	TRBJ1-1	ASSYRDYTEAF
TRBV2	TRBJ1-1	ASSPREAGGTEAF
TRBV19	TRBJ1-2	ASSGQGAGGYT
TRBV6-1	TRBJ1-3	ASSERGLPSGNTIY
TRBV28	TRBJ2-7	ASRGQGRNEQY
TRBV6-4	TRBJ2-1	ASSDSQGRDEQF
TRBV4-1	TRBJ1-3	ASSLPSGSGNTIY
TRBV7-9	TRBJ2-7	ASSPPQGLAYEQY
TRBV27	TRBJ2-7	ASSSIRQETYEQY
TRBV5-1	TRBJ2-4	ASGGGENIQY
TRBV9	TRBJ2-2	ASSVQREGGELF
TRBV4-1	TRBJ1-6	ASNAQEGNMLTLH
TRBV5-1	TRBJ1-1	ASSFEGATEAF
TRBV25-1	TRBJ2-3	ASSEGDRRYTDTQY
TRBV18	TRBJ2-7	ASSPPGTAPYEQY
TRBV27	TRBJ2-7	ASSLIGTGSYEQY
TRBV6-5	TRBJ2-7	ASTGLAGYEQY
TRBV28	TRBJ2-1	ASSPGTDNEQF
TRBV6-5	TRBJ1-2	ASSFAPQGSNYGYT
TRBV4-1	TRBJ1-1	ASSPTGGGTEAF
TRBV10-2	TRBJ1-1	ASRSGTTEAF
TRBV10-3	TRBJ1-5	ATGALDRPSNQPQH
TRBV28	TRBJ1-5	ATNRGQQPQH
TRBV27	TRBJ2-6	ASSSVLFLDRAGGANVLT
TRBV5-1	TRBJ2-7	ASSFLQGFYEQY
TRBV7-2	TRBJ2-3	ASSLGGFTDTQY
TRBV7-6	TRBJ2-3	ASSPLTSGRDTQY
TRBV25-1	TRBJ2-7	ASSEYAGSDEQY
TRBV11-2	TRBJ2-1	ASSFAGVRKEQF
TRBV25-1	TRBJ2-5	ASSETGGGRQETQY